Below are 14 T cell receptor beta chains sequenced from a single sample in a study of blood T cells in healthy people across ages. Combining a sample-barcoded 5' primer with a J-beta primer mix, a second PCR ran for roughly 7 to 11 cycles. TCRdb itself ran the 5' RACE reads through MiXCR, one entry per CDR3 protein. This sample has about 1.5 million distinct CDR3 sequences, with approximately 43% found just once. The sample was blood. The receptor set was obtained from a woman younger than 35 in good health.

The CDR3 coding sequence is TGTGCCAGTAGCGGGATCCCGAATGAGCAGTTCTTC. Translated: CASSGIPNEQFF. The V gene is TRBV3-1, the J gene TRBJ2-1; TRBD2 matches 8 bases. Trimming took 9 bases from V and 7 from J; bases not matched to a gene: 5. From germline, CDR1 is LGHDT and CDR2 YNNKEL (reference sequence). The CDR3 has 12 residues.

The rearrangement joins TRBV4-1 to TRBJ2-7; possible D gene TRBD1, 6 bases. Trimming took 3 bases from V and 2 from J, leaving 14 bases between them. Per germline, CDR1 MGHRA and CDR2 YSYEKL. CDR3 length: 15 residues. The CDR3 DNA follows: TGCGCCAGCAGCCAGGTTAGCCAGGGGCCCTACGAGCAGTACTTC. Protein product: CASSQVSQGPYEQYF.

CDR3 loop: CASSPLGTGGLTEAFF. As DNA, the CDR3 is TGTGCCAGCAGCCCCCTCGGGACAGGGGGCCTCACTGAAGCTTTCTTT. The chain carries TRBV9 and TRBJ1-1, with TRBD1 identical over 12 bases. Germline V gives CDR1 SGDLS, CDR2 YYNGEE. Trimming removed 4 bases from V and 4 bases from J; junction bases left unmatched: 8. The CDR3 has 16 amino acids.

V gene TRBV18 combines with J gene TRBJ2-1; 7 nucleotides align to TRBD2. The J segment lost 0 bases and the V segment lost 0 bases, leaving 5 bases of the junction unmatched. Germline V gene sequence: CDR1 KGHSH, CDR2 LQKENI. This CDR3 spans 17 amino acids. The CDR3 protein is CASSPPVGGSSYNEQFF. CDR3 nucleotides: TGTGCCAGCTCACCACCGGTAGGCGGGAGCTCCTACAATGAGCAGTTCTTC.

The chain combines TRBV9 with TRBJ1-2, with D hard to call. The CDR3 extends over 14 amino acids. CDR1 is SGDLS, CDR2 YYNGEE, per germline. V was cut by 1 base and J by 2 bases, with 9 bases left in between. The CDR3 DNA follows: TGTGCCAGCAGCGTAAGGGCAGGAAACTATGGCTACACCTTC. This gives the protein CASSVRAGNYGYTF.

The chain uses TRBV4-1 and TRBJ1-2, with D uncertain. The V end was cut by 4 bases, the J end by 8 bases, with 17 bases between. Germline V gene data show CDR1 as MGHRA and CDR2 as YSYEKL. The CDR3 is made up of 14 amino acids. The CDR3: CASSLTVITIGYTF. The CDR3, as DNA: TGCGCCAGCAGCCTCACGGTGATAACTATCGGCTACACCTTC.

The chain has TRBV20-1 and TRBJ2-4; D call uncertain. This CDR3 spans 16 amino acids. CDR1 is DFQATT and CDR2 is SNEGSKA in the germline V gene (reference sequence). V lost 3 bases and J lost 0, with 15 bases in between. In nucleotides, the CDR3 is TGCAGTGCTAGTAACCTCAGGACCTCAGCCAAAAACATTCAGTACTTC. Its translation: CSASNLRTSAKNIQYF.

The chain carries TRBV29-1 and TRBJ2-3; D unclear. The germline CDR1 and CDR2 sequences are SQVTM and ANQGSEA. The CDR3 runs 12 residues. Trimming cost V 1 base and J 1 base, with 3 bases left between them. The CDR3 DNA sequence: TGCAGCGTTGAAGCCCGCACAGATACGCAGTATTTT. This codes for CSVEARTDTQYF.

The chain combines TRBV4-3 with TRBJ2-5; TRBD2 matches at 8 bases. CDR3 size: 16 residues. Germline CDR1 and CDR2: LGHNA and YSLEER. Trimming cost V 3 bases and J 11 bases; bases outside gene matches: 17. The CDR3 loop reads CASSQDAGLGATEQYF. As DNA, the CDR3 is TGCGCCAGCAGCCAGGATGCGGGACTAGGCGCGACTGAGCAGTACTTC.

This clonotype turned up a few times. The rearrangement uses TRBV29-1 and TRBJ1-1; D is ambiguous. The CDR3 sequence is 13 residues long. V was cut by 1 base and J by 11 bases, with 17 bases left in between. Germline assignment: CDR1 SQVTM and CDR2 ANQGSEA. This CDR3 reads CSVEVRFVERAFF. DNA for the CDR3: TGCAGCGTTGAAGTGAGATTCGTCGAGCGGGCTTTCTTT.

The CDR3 region is CSPRTGQETQYF. The CDR3 nucleotides read TGCAGTCCACGGACAGGCCAAGAGACCCAGTACTTC. The chain combines TRBV20-1 with TRBJ2-5; 7 bases fit TRBD1. The CDR3 length is 12 residues. CDR1 is DFQATT and CDR2 is SNEGSKA in the germline V gene (reference sequence). V trimming: 8 bases; J trimming: 1 base; junction bases outside the gene matches: 4.

This clonotype has only a few counts. In DNA form, the CDR3 reads TGTGCCAGCAGTTTTCCCCAGGGGGGTGAAAAACTGTTTTTT. It translates to CASSFPQGGEKLFF. V usage is TRBV12-3 or TRBV12-4 and J usage is TRBJ1-4, with 7 bases matching TRBD1. Losses at the gene ends were 3 bases for V and 7 bases for J; bases not matched to a gene: 5. CDR3 size: 14 residues.

The rearrangement joins TRBV20-1 to TRBJ2-5, with D unresolved. This CDR3 comprises 11 residues. V was shortened by 3 bases and J by 11 bases, with 13 bases between the two germline ends. CDR1 and CDR2 from the germline V gene are DFQATT and SNEGSKA (reference sequence). DNA for the CDR3: TGCAGTGCTAGCGCAGACGATGAGCAGTACTTC. This gives the protein CSASADDEQYF.

For the CDR3, the DNA is TGTGCCAGCAGATCTAGCGGGAGGATCTCCGGGGAGCTGTTTTTT. Its translation is CASRSSGRISGELFF. The chain couples TRBV7-2 to TRBJ2-2; TRBD2 matches at 11 bases. CDR3 length equals 15 residues. The germline CDR1 and CDR2 sequences are SGHTA and FQGNSA. The J segment lost 6 bases and the V segment lost 6 bases, leaving 6 bases of the junction unmatched. Combining the CDR3 with reference TRBV7-2 and TRBJ2-2 gives the whole variable domain GAGVSQSPSNKVTEKGKDVELRCDPISGHTALYWYRQSLGQGLEFLIYFQGNSAPDKSGLPSDRFSAERTGGSVSTLTIQRTQQEDSAVYLCASRSSGRISGELFFGEGSRLTVL.